This entry concerns a single TCR beta chain. Its target is not known. Trimming left V 4 bases short and J 2 bases short, with 17 bases between. CDR1 is MNHEY, CDR2 SMNVEV, per germline (reference sequence). There are 16 residues in the CDR3. PCR was performed a second time for about 7 to 12 cycles using a sample-barcoded 5' primer and a J-beta primer mix. All samples gave at least 2.5 million CDR3-containing paired-end reads. TCRdb re-called the 5' RACE reads with MiXCR, one entry per CDR3 protein. The table shows about 1.5 million distinct CDR3 sequences, with around 42% occurring only once. The donors, healthy Caucasians from Russia, were aged about 6 to 95. This sample is part of a study of blood T cells in healthy people across ages. Study as a whole: Template switching captured about one barcoded beta molecule per two T cells. General study findings and limits: Estimates drawn from one million T cells were deemed to understate diversity.

The rearrangement links TRBV27 to TRBJ1-2; D ambiguous. This clonotype originated in a woman under 30 in good health. The source material was blood. Here the CDR3 DNA reads TGTGCCAGCAGTTCCGACGGGAGGGCGCTAAACTATGGCTACACCTTC. Amino acid sequence: CASSSDGRALNYGYTF.